Listed below are T cell receptor beta chains from one sample, sequenced in a study of T-cell memory formation after mild COVID-19. A single record per CDR3 protein comes from TCRdb applying MiXCR to the 5' RACE reads. Among 300,000 to 350,000 distinct CDR3 sequences listed, 13% were seen once. The material sequenced was PBMCs or a T cell subset sorted from them (not recorded which). The receptors originated from a young man who had mild COVID-19 (a few samples of this study predate the infection). Cell type and time point are not known. Each CDR3 is given with its conserved first and last residue. The order of the fields is J gene, CDR3 length, D gene, V gene, clone size, CDR3 protein, CDR3 DNA. A D gene is named only where the DNA matches it firmly. The size field is filled for only some rows; it gives once, few, many or a size class.

TRBJ2-7 | 14 | - | TRBV12-3/TRBV12-4 | few | CASSPRPMSYEQYF | TGTGCCAGCAGTCCAAGACCGATGTCCTACGAGCAGTACTTC
TRBJ1-3 | 15 | - | TRBV6-5 | many | CASSYDGNSGNTIYF | TGTGCCAGCAGTTACGACGGGAACTCTGGAAACACCATATATTTT
TRBJ2-3 | 11 | - | TRBV30 | - | CAWSAEDTQYF | TGTGCCTGGAGTGCAGAAGATACGCAGTATTTT
TRBJ2-2 | 14 | - | TRBV6-5 | - | CASSPDWNTGELFF | TGTGCCAGCAGTCCGGACTGGAACACCGGGGAGCTGTTTTTT
TRBJ2-2 | 12 | - | TRBV6-5 | few | CASRSGTGELFF | TGTGCCAGCAGATCAGGGACCGGGGAGCTGTTTTTT
TRBJ1-1 | 13 | - | TRBV4-3 | - | CASSRMTDTEAFF | TGCGCCAGCAGCCGAATGACAGACACTGAAGCTTTCTTT
TRBJ2-3 | 16 | - | TRBV28 | - | CASSSPSDGRTDTQYF | TGTGCCAGCAGTTCCCCTAGCGATGGGCGCACAGATACGCAGTATTTT
TRBJ2-7 | 16 | TRBD1 | TRBV15 | few | CATSRGYRTGDYEQYF | TGTGCCACCAGCAGAGGCTACCGGACAGGGGATTACGAGCAGTACTTC
TRBJ1-2 | 13 | TRBD1 | TRBV7-9 | - | CASSFDRAGGYTF | TGTGCCAGCAGCTTTGACAGGGCAGGAGGCTACACCTTC
TRBJ1-4 | 16 | - | TRBV4-2 | few | CASSQVLAGTNEKLFF | TGTGCCAGCAGCCAAGTTTTGGCGGGAACTAATGAAAAACTGTTTTTT
TRBJ1-2 | 15 | - | TRBV7-3 | few | CASSPAGTALYGYTF | TGTGCCAGCAGCCCCGCAGGGACCGCTCTCTATGGCTACACCTTC
TRBJ2-5 | 12 | - | TRBV3-1 | - | CASRSGQETQYF | TGTGCCAGCCGATCGGGGCAAGAGACCCAGTACTTC
TRBJ2-1 | 12 | - | TRBV29-1 | - | CSVAWSYNEQFF | TGCAGCGTGGCCTGGTCCTACAATGAGCAGTTCTTC
TRBJ2-3 | 13 | - | TRBV7-6 | - | CASSLGGLERPYF | TGTGCCAGCAGCTTGGGAGGTTTGGAAAGGCCGTATTTT
TRBJ1-2 | 14 | - | TRBV6-2/TRBV6-3 | - | CASSYGPTSHGYTF | TGTGCCAGCAGTTACGGCCCCACCTCCCATGGCTACACCTTC
TRBJ2-7 | 14 | TRBD1 | TRBV2 | few | CASLGTGGSYEQYF | TGTGCCAGCCTTGGGACAGGGGGATCCTACGAGCAGTACTTC
TRBJ2-3 | 15 | - | TRBV28 | many | CASSIGASSTDTQYF | TGTGCCAGCTCGATTGGCGCCAGCTCCACAGATACGCAGTATTTT
TRBJ2-3 | 13 | - | TRBV3-1 | few | CASSQQWADTQYF | TGTGCCAGCAGCCAGCAATGGGCAGATACGCAGTATTTT
TRBJ1-1 | 10 | - | TRBV9 | - | CAARGSEAFF | TGTGCCGCCAGGGGAAGTGAAGCTTTCTTT
TRBJ1-1 | 13 | - | TRBV19 | few | CASSIGGTPEAFF | TGTGCCAGTAGTATAGGGGGGACACCTGAAGCTTTCTTT
TRBJ1-4 | 15 | - | TRBV6-5 | - | CASSTKGATNEKLFF | TGTGCCAGCAGTACAAAGGGCGCAACTAATGAAAAACTGTTTTTT
TRBJ2-5 | 12 | - | TRBV11-2 | few | CASSRWDETQYF | TGTGCCAGCAGCCGATGGGATGAGACCCAGTACTTC
TRBJ2-5 | 14 | TRBD2 | TRBV12-3/TRBV12-4 | - | CASSYSGTQETQYF | TGTGCCAGCAGTTACAGCGGGACTCAAGAGACCCAGTACTTC
TRBJ1-1 | 14 | - | TRBV20-1 | few | CSAKGRAGNTEAFF | TGCAGTGCTAAGGGCAGGGCGGGGAACACTGAAGCTTTCTTT
TRBJ2-3 | 16 | - | TRBV6-5 | - | CASSYSGLPSTDTQYF | TGTGCCAGCAGTTACTCGGGGCTACCCAGCACAGATACGCAGTATTTT
TRBJ2-3 | 18 | TRBD2 | TRBV4-3 | few | CASSQDLPLAGGGYTQYF | TGCGCCAGCAGCCAAGATCTGCCCCTAGCGGGGGGCGGTTATACGCAGTATTTT
TRBJ1-1 | 12 | - | TRBV20-1 | - | CSARSFGAEAFF | TGCAGTGCTAGATCGTTCGGTGCTGAAGCTTTCTTT
TRBJ2-5 | 14 | - | TRBV29-1 | - | CSVESGGPLQTQYF | TGCAGCGTTGAATCCGGGGGCCCCCTCCAGACCCAGTACTTC
TRBJ2-7 | 11 | TRBD1 | TRBV20-1 | - | CSAGGQVEQYF | TGCAGTGCTGGCGGACAGGTCGAGCAGTACTTC
TRBJ1-6 | 16 | - | TRBV6-5 | - | CASSYNSAPKNSPLHF | TGTGCCAGCAGTTACAACTCCGCACCCAAGAATTCACCCCTCCACTTT
TRBJ1-2 | 14 | - | TRBV6-6 | few | CASSYRVPNYGYTF | TGTGCCAGCAGTTACCGGGTTCCTAACTATGGCTACACCTTC
TRBJ2-1 | 21 | TRBD2 | TRBV7-9 | - | CASSSIRPGTSGGGSYNEQFF | TGTGCCAGCAGCTCTATAAGACCCGGGACTAGCGGGGGAGGCTCCTACAATGAGCAGTTCTTC
TRBJ2-7 | 15 | TRBD1 | TRBV10-3 | - | CAIRARTGVSYEQYF | TGTGCCATCAGAGCCCGGACAGGGGTATCCTACGAGCAGTACTTC
TRBJ1-5 | 19 | - | TRBV15 | - | CATSRSTGFAEYSNQPQHF | TGTGCCACCAGCCGGTCGACTGGATTCGCCGAATATAGCAATCAGCCCCAGCATTTT
TRBJ2-2 | 15 | - | TRBV6-2/TRBV6-3 | many | CASREGREATGELFF | TGTGCCAGCAGAGAGGGTAGGGAGGCCACCGGGGAGCTGTTTTTT
TRBJ2-2 | 14 | - | TRBV6-1 | - | CASSDNQGTGELFF | TGTGCCAGCAGTGACAACCAGGGAACCGGGGAGCTGTTTTTT
TRBJ1-1 | 16 | - | TRBV5-1 | few | CASSLMSGRLNTEAFF | TGCGCCAGCAGCTTGATGTCGGGTCGTTTGAACACTGAAGCTTTCTTT
TRBJ1-2 | 14 | - | TRBV29-1 | - | CSSKTGGSNYGYTF | TGCAGCTCAAAGACCGGGGGCTCTAACTATGGCTACACCTTC
TRBJ2-3 | 16 | TRBD2 | TRBV12-3/TRBV12-4 | many | CASRPRWAGDTDTQYF | TGTGCCAGCAGACCCCGTTGGGCGGGAGACACAGATACGCAGTATTTT
TRBJ1-5 | 14 | - | TRBV6-5 | - | CASSSPRDNQPQHF | TGTGCCAGCAGTTCCCCCAGGGACAATCAGCCCCAGCATTTT
TRBJ2-2 | 13 | - | TRBV15 | few | CATSSRDPGELFF | TGTGCCACCAGCAGCCGGGACCCCGGGGAGCTGTTTTTT